This entry lists 12 T cell receptor beta chains sequenced from one sample in a study of CXCR3-negative and CXCR3-positive naive CD8 T cells. The method, 5' RACE with UMI labels, was used to prepare the TRB cDNA libraries. TCRdb reprocessed the 5' RACE reads, keeping one entry per CDR3 protein, no DNA. The sample yields over 100,000 distinct CDR3 sequences, of which the top ten take up just under 0.5%. The sequencing input was naive CXCR3- CD8+ T cells from blood. The subset is: CD45RO-CCR7+CD27+CD95- naive CD8+ T cells lacking CXCR3 (TNR3-). The receptor set was obtained from a human donor in good health. Some clones in this sample may be carry-over from other donors' samples.

The CDR3 sequence is CASSLMGAVLDYEQYF. The chain couples TRBV5-6 to TRBJ2-7; the TCRdb call, TRBD2, lacks DNA for checking. The length of the CDR3 is 16 residues. Germline-derived CDR1 and CDR2 are SGHDT and YYEEEE.

The chain is built from TRBV28 and TRBJ2-5; TCRdb indicates TRBD2, and absent DNA this call remains unverified. This CDR3 spans 16 amino acids. Germline V gives CDR1 MDHEN, CDR2 SYDVKM. This CDR3 reads CASSDLGTSAQETQYF.

The genes are TRBV5-5 and TRBJ2-7; TCRdb's assignment of TRBD1 cannot be checked, as there is no DNA. The CDR3 length is 14 residues. The V gene's germline CDR1 is SGHKS and CDR2 YYEKEE (reference sequence). The CDR3 is CASSLGRGPYEQYF.

The V call is TRBV25-1, the J call TRBJ2-1; absent DNA, TCRdb's TRBD1 call cannot be checked. This CDR3 is 11 amino acids long. Germline V gene lookup returns CDR1 MGHDK and CDR2 SYGVNS. The CDR3 loop is CASGGLTEQFF.

V is TRBV28 and J is TRBJ1-4; TCRdb's D call of TRBD1 is untestable without DNA. Germline V gene lookup returns CDR1 MDHEN and CDR2 SYDVKM. The CDR3 consists of 14 residues. CDR3 residues: CASRDRGRNEKLFF. The variable domain in full, with the rest retrieved from reference TRBV28 and TRBJ1-4, is DVKVTQSSRYLVKRTGEKVFLECVQDMDHENMFWYRQDPGLGLRLIYFSYDVKMKEKGDIPEGYSVSREKKERFSLILESASTNQTSMYLCASRDRGRNEKLFFGSGTQLSVL.

J is TRBJ2-6 and V is TRBV7-6. CDR1 and CDR2 (germline): SGHVS, FNYEAQ. This CDR3 is built from 15 residues. The CDR3 is CASSLGGSGANVLTF.

The rearrangement links TRBV20-1 to TRBJ2-1; TCRdb's D gene call, TRBD2, goes unchecked for lack of DNA. In germline, CDR1 is DFQATT, CDR2 SNEGSKA (reference sequence). The CDR3 has 17 residues. CDR3 protein: CSAPLAGGLKTYNEQFF.

The chain couples TRBV7-9 to TRBJ2-7. Germline V lookup: CDR1 SEHNR, CDR2 FQNEAQ (reference sequence). This CDR3 contains 12 residues. CDR3 loop: CASSLRSYEQYF.

This chain connects TRBV28 to TRBJ1-1; no DNA is available, so the TRBD1 call from TCRdb remains unchecked. CDR3 length: 15 amino acids. Germline CDR1 is MDHEN and CDR2 is SYDVKM. The CDR3 sequence is CASSSDRDSNTEAFF.

The chain employs TRBV2 and TRBJ1-1; TCRdb gives TRBD1 as the D gene, but with no DNA this cannot be confirmed. This CDR3 is 16 amino acids long. The germline gives CDR1 SNHLY, CDR2 FYNNEI. CDR3 sequence: CASSEALGGWITEAFF.

CDR3 loop: CASSPNHYGQAEALKLFF. The chain couples TRBV7-9 to TRBJ1-4; the D gene TCRdb calls, TRBD1, cannot be checked with no DNA. CDR1 is SEHNR, CDR2 FQNEAQ, per germline (reference sequence). CDR3 length: 18 residues.

This sequence joins TRBV5-1 and TRBJ2-3; the TRBD1 assignment by TCRdb is unverifiable without DNA. Germline lookup yields CDR1 SGHRS and CDR2 YFSETQ. The CDR3 is 15 residues long. The CDR3 sequence is CASSLVGGPHDTQYF. The variable domain in full, with the rest retrieved from reference TRBV5-1 and TRBJ2-3, is KAGVTQTPRYLIKTRGQQVTLSCSPISGHRSVSWYQQTPGQGLQFLFEYFSETQRNKGNFPGRFSGRQFSNSRSEMNVSTLELGDSALYLCASSLVGGPHDTQYFGPGTRLTVL.